Described below is a single TCR beta chain sequence and its context. The antigen is unknown. The time point is: baseline pretreatment blood. Treatment noted: 15 Gy SBRT to primary tumor, nephrectomy 4 weeks later. The patient's renal cell carcinoma had clear cell pathology. The data are from a study of radiation and T cells in renal cell carcinoma. Study-level information: Nephrectomy followed 15 Gy stereotactic body radiation by 4 weeks. General study results and limits: Top tumor clonotypes rose in blood 2 weeks post-radiation, then contracted. Without pretreatment biopsies, baseline tumor clonotype presence was undetermined.

Germline CDR1 is MNHEY and CDR2 is SVGAGI. Trimming stripped 2 bases from V and 0 bases from J, with 14 bases between. The CDR3 spans 16 residues. Clones were read by immunoSEQ multiplex PCR, and TCRdb kept only the in-frame ones, dropping some. Among some 150,000 clones listed, roughly 85% were seen once. The chain is built from TRBV6-5 and TRBJ2-7; D is possibly TRBD1 (6 bases). This material consisted of blood, taken from a patient whose treatment included radiotherapy and nephrectomy. The TCR originated in a woman in her forties or fifties with renal cell carcinoma. CDR3 residues: CASSYGRGHSSYEQYF. The CDR3 nucleotides read TGTGCCAGCAGTTACGGCAGGGGCCACAGCTCCTACGAGCAGTACTTC.